Below, one TCR beta chain is given with its context. The antigen is unknown. CDR1 and CDR2 (germline): KGHSH, LQKENI. Trimming pared 4 bases from V and 1 base from J, leaving 10 bases between. The CDR3 spans 15 residues. These data originate in a study of cytomegalovirus exposure and HLA in healthy donors. Study-wide points: Highest at DRB1 and lowest at HLA-C, TCR association rates differed among HLA loci in a later analysis.

60 Vbeta and 13 Jbeta primers were used in PCR. The data were produced by immunoSEQ multiplex PCR, yet TCRdb's version contains in-frame clones alone and is incomplete. The table lists approximately 150,000 clones, over 65% of them singletons. V is TRBV18 and J is TRBJ2-2, with D tentatively TRBD1 (6 bases). Sequencing was done on a sample of PBMCs. This TCR came from a man aged 35 to 55 in good health and CMV-seropositive. In DNA form, the CDR3 reads TGTGCCAGCTCACTTTGGGGACAGAACACCGGGGAGCTGTTTTTT. This codes for CASSLWGQNTGELFF.